A selection of T cell receptor beta chains follows, all from one sample in a study of blood T cell repertoires in COVID-19. The table came from immunoSEQ multiplex PCR; TCRdb's copy has only in-frame clones and leaves some out. In the table there are about 370,000 clones, 80% to 90% of which are singletons. The sample was PBMCs or T cells enriched from blood (not recorded which). The origin of the receptors is a man aged 18-30 years who had recovered from COVID-19. Each CDR3 is given with its conserved first and last residue. A D gene is named only where the DNA matches it firmly. The size field is filled for only some rows; it gives once, few, many or a size class.

NA	TRBV20-1	NA	TRBJ1-5	TGCAGTGCTAGTCCCGACAGCCCCAATCAGCCCCAGCATTTT	CSASPDSPNQPQHF
TRBD2	TRBV5-1	NA	TRBJ2-7	TGCGCCAGCAGCTTGGGGGCTAGCGGGAGCTCCTACGAGCAGTACTTC	CASSLGASGSSYEQYF
NA	TRBV24-1	NA	TRBJ1-1	TGTGCCACCAGTGCTACAGGGACTGAAGCTTTCTTT	CATSATGTEAFF
NA	TRBV5-6	NA	TRBJ2-3	TGTGCCAGCAGCTTGGCCGAAGGGGCAGATACGCAGTATTTT	CASSLAEGADTQYF
TRBD1	TRBV10-3	NA	TRBJ1-1	TGTGCCATAAGGACAGGGGGAAGTACTGAAGCTTTCTTT	CAIRTGGSTEAFF
TRBD1	TRBV27	NA	TRBJ2-7	TGTGCCAGTAAAAAGGGGACAGTTAGGGAACTGCAGTACTTC	CASKKGTVRELQYF
NA	TRBV7-9	NA	TRBJ1-6	TGTGCCAGCAGCCGCCCCCCGGGAAGTAACTCACCCCTCCACTTT	CASSRPPGSNSPLHF
NA	TRBV9	NA	TRBJ1-1	TGTGCCAGCAGCGCCCGACAGGATCTTGAAGCTTTCTTT	CASSARQDLEAFF
NA	TRBV5-5	NA	TRBJ1-1	TGTGCCAGCAGCTTGGGGGTACAGGGAGAATCTTTCTTT	CASSLGVQGESFF
NA	TRBV28	once	TRBJ1-3	TGTGCCAGCAGTCTCGGGAGTACTGGAAACACCATATATTTT	CASSLGSTGNTIYF
TRBD2	TRBV7-3	NA	TRBJ2-3	TGTGCCAGCAGCTTGCCTAGCGGGGGGTCAGATACGCAGTATTTT	CASSLPSGGSDTQYF
TRBD1	TRBV5-1	NA	TRBJ2-7	TGCGCCAGCAGCCCGGCCGGGACAGACCTTCGGCAGCAGTACTTC	CASSPAGTDLRQQYF
NA	TRBV19	NA	TRBJ2-3	TGTGCCAGTAGTATGTTTAGCGGCAGATCAGATACGCAGTATTTT	CASSMFSGRSDTQYF
NA	TRBV12-3/TRBV12-4	NA	TRBJ2-5	TGTGCCAGCAGTTTAGGGGCCGGGAAGACCCAGTACTTC	CASSLGAGKTQYF
TRBD1	TRBV6-5	NA	TRBJ2-7	TGTGCCAGCAGTTCGGCAGGGGGCGGCGAGCAGTACTTC	CASSSAGGGEQYF
TRBD1	TRBV19	few	TRBJ2-2	TGTGCCAGTACCCCGGGACAGCTTAACACCGGGGAGCTGTTTTTT	CASTPGQLNTGELFF
NA	TRBV5-5	NA	TRBJ1-6	TGTGCCAGCAGCTTGAGAGTGGCGACTGAGAATTCACCCCTCCACTTT	CASSLRVATENSPLHF
NA	TRBV4-3	NA	TRBJ1-5	TGCGCCAGCAGCCAAGATGGGCAGATCAATCAGCCCCAGCATTTT	CASSQDGQINQPQHF
TRBD1	TRBV4-1	NA	TRBJ1-6	TGCGCCAGCAGCCAAGAGGGGACAGCGAATAATTCACCCCTCCACTTT	CASSQEGTANNSPLHF